This TCR beta chain originates from a study of Graves' ophthalmopathy and Graves' hyperthyroidism. Turning to the study itself: Pretreatment peripheral blood was obtained at initial diagnosis. Notes on the study in general: Stable hyperthyroidism and ophthalmopathy were told apart by a 13-signature model, which achieved 85% to 90% sensitivity and around 77% specificity. In blood, most expanded thyroid clonotypes above 0.001 frequency were also detected.

This clonotype was found a few times. No antigen is known for it. Clinical symptoms, serum thyroxine, TRAb, thyroid ultrasound and orbital computed tomography were relied on for diagnosis. Researchers took RNA transcripts and amplified TCR beta CDR3 regions from them. The first-round RT-PCR employed HTBI primers together with the Qiagen OneStep RT-PCR kit. A multiplex PCR was then performed as the second round. TCRdb redid the calling of the multiplex PCR reads with MiXCR, one entry per CDR3 protein. The sample holds hundreds of thousands of distinct CDR3 sequences, about 47% seen once. With 4 bases removed from V and 5 bases from J, the gap between germline ends came to 17 bases. The CDR3 has 15 amino acids. CDR1 KGHDR and CDR2 SFDVKD come from the germline V gene.

Source material: peripheral blood. The source of this sequence is an adult man with Graves' ophthalmopathy. This chain uses TRBV24-1 with TRBJ2-7; D call uncertain. CDR3 sequence (DNA): TGTGCCACCAGTGAAACCGGGTCCCCGAACGACGAGCAGTACTTC. Amino acids: CATSETGSPNDEQYF.